The T cell receptor beta chain under discussion was sequenced for a study of T-cell reconstitution after alpha-beta-depleted transplantation in children. V gave up 0 bases and J gave up 4 bases, with 13 bases separating them. This CDR3 region has 16 residues. This clonotype was counted a few times. TCRbeta library preparation incorporated unique molecular identifiers. Using its own MiXCR run on the PCR reads, TCRdb lists one record per CDR3 protein. The data show about a million distinct CDR3 sequences, about 29% seen once. This receptor was taken from a boy younger than two who had a stem cell transplant for SCID, so the T cells may come from the graft donor. The sequencing used PBMCs, mostly from graft donor cells, collected 360 days after TCRalphabeta/CD19-depleted stem cell transplant. The rearrangement uses TRBV12-3 or TRBV12-4 and TRBJ1-5, with D maybe TRBD1 (6 bases). In DNA, the CDR3 is TGTGCCAGCAGTTTAGCGAGACGGGGGCTTAATCAGCCCCAGCATTTT. Residues: CASSLARRGLNQPQHF.